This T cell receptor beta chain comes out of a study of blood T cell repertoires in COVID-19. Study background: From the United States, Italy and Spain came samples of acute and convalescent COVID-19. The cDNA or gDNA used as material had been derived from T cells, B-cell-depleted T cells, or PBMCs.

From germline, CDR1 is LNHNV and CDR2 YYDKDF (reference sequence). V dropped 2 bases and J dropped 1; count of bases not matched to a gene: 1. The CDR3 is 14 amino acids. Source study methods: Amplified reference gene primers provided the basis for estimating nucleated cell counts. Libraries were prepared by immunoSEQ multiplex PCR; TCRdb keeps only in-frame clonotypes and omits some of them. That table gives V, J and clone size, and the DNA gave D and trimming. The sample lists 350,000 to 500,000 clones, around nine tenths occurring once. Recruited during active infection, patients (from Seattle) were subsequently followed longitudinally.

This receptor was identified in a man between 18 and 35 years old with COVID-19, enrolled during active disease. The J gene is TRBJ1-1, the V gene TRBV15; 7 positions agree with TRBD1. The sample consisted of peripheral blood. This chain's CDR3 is CATSRSGGNTEAFF. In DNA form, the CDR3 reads TGTGCCACCAGCAGATCAGGGGGGAACACTGAAGCTTTCTTT.